In this sample, the clone carrying this TCR beta chain turned up many times. Its antigen is not known. The data belong to a study of T cells in Graves' hyperthyroidism and ophthalmopathy. The PBMCs were taken from more than 8 ml of fresh peripheral blood. General observations from the study: Blood samples included most of the expanded thyroid clonotypes exceeding 0.001.

The V gene's germline CDR1 is LGHDT and CDR2 YNNKEL (reference sequence). V was clipped by 3 bases and J by 5 bases, with 17 bases between them. This CDR3 region has 15 residues. The CDR3 regions of TCR beta were amplified from RNA transcripts. Initially, a first-round RT-PCR of the TCR CDR3 employed the HTBI primer set. TCRdb ran MiXCR on the multiplex PCR reads and lists one entry per CDR3 protein. This table has over 500,000 distinct CDR3 sequences, approximately 17% appearing once. What was sequenced was blood. The TCR was taken from a woman aged 18-29 years with Graves' ophthalmopathy. The chain uses TRBV3-1 and TRBJ2-7, with D tentatively TRBD1 or TRBD2 (5 bases each). The chain's CDR3 is CASSQLEGKFHEQYF. For the CDR3, the DNA is TGTGCCAGCAGCCAGCTCGAGGGGAAGTTCCACGAGCAGTACTTC.